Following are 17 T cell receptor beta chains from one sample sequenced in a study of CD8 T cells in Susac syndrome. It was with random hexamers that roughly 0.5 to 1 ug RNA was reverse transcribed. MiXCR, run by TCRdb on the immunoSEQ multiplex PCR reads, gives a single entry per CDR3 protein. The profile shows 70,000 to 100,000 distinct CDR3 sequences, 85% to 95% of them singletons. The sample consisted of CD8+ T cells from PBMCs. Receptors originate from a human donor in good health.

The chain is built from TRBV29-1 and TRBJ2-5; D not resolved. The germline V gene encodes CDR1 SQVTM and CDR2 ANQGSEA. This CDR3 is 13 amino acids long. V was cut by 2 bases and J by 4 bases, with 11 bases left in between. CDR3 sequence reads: CSVEMGGGETQYF. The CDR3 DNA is TGCAGCGTTGAAATGGGTGGCGGAGAGACCCAGTACTTC.

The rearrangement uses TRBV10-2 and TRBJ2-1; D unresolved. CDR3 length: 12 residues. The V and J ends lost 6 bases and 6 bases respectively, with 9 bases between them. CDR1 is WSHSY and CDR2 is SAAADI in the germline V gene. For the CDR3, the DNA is TGCGCCAGCAGATTTTCGGTCAATGAGCAGTTCTTC. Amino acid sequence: CASRFSVNEQFF.

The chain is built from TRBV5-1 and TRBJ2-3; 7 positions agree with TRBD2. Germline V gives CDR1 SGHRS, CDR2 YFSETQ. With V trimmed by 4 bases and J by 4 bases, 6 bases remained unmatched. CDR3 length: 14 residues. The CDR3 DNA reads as TGCGCCAGCAGCGGCGGGGGATTAGCAGATACGCAGTATTTT. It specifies CASSGGGLADTQYF.

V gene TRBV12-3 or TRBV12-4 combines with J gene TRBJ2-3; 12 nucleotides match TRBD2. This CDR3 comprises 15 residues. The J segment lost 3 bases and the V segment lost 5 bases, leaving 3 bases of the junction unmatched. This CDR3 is CASSDTSGGTDTQYF. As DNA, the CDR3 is TGTGCCAGCAGTGACACTAGCGGGGGGACAGATACGCAGTATTTT.

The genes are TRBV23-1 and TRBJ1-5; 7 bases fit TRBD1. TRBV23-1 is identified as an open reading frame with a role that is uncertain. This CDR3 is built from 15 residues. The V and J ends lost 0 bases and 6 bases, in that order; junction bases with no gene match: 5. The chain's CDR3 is CASSQSKGAGQPQHF. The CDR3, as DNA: TGCGCCAGCAGTCAATCGAAGGGGGCAGGTCAGCCCCAGCATTTT.

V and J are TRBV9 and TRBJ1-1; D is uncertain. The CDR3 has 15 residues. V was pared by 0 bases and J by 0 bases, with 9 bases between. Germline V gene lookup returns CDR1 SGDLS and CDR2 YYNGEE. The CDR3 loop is CASSVASSMNTEAFF. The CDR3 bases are TGTGCCAGCAGCGTAGCCAGCAGCATGAACACTGAAGCTTTCTTT.

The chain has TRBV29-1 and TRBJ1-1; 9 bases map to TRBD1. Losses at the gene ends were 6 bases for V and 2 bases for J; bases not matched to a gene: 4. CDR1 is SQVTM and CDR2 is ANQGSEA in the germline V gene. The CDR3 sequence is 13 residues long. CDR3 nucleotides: TGCAGCGTCAGGACAGGGGCAAACACTGAAGCTTTCTTT. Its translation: CSVRTGANTEAFF. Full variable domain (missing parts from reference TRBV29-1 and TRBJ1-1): SAVISQKPSRDICQRGTSLTIQCQVDSQVTMMFWYRQQPGQSLTLIATANQGSEATYESGFVIDKFPISRPNLTFSTLTVSNMSPEDSSIYLCSVRTGANTEAFFGQGTRLTVV.

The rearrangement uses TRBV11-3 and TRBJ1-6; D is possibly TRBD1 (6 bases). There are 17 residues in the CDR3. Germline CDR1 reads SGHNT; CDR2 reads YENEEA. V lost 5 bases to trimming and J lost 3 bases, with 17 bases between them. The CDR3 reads CASSRMTQGSYNSPLHF. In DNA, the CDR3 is TGTGCCAGCAGCCGCATGACACAGGGTAGCTATAATTCACCCCTCCACTTT.

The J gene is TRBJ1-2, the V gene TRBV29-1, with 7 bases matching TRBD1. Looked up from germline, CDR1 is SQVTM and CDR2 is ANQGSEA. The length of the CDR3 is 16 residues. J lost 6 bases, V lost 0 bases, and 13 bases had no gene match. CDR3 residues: CSVEDQEGAGSDGYTF. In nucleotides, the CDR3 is TGCAGCGTTGAAGATCAGGAGGGGGCGGGGAGCGATGGCTACACCTTC.

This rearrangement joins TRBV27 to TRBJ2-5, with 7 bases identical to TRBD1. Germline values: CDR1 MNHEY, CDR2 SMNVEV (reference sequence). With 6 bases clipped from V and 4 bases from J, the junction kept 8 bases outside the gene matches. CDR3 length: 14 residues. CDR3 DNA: TGTGCCAGCAGACCCGACAGGGTCCGAGAGACCCAGTACTTC. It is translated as CASRPDRVRETQYF.

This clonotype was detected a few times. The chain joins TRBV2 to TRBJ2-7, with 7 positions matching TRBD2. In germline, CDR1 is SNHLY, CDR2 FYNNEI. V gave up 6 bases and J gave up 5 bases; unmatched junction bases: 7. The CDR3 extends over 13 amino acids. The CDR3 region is CASSGEGGDEQYF. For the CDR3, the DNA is TGTGCCAGCAGCGGGGAGGGCGGGGACGAGCAGTACTTC.

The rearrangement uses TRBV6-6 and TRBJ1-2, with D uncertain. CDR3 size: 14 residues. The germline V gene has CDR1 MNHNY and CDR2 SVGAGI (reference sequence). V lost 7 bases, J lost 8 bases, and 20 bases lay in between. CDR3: CASTLPGRASGYTF. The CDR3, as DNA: TGTGCCAGCACCCTACCGGGGAGGGCAAGCGGCTACACCTTC.

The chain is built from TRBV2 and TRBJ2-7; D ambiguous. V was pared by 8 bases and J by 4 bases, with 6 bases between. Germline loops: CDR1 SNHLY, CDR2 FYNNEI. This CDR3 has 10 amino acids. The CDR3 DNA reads TGTGCCAGCGTTTCTTACGAGCAGTACTTC. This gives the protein CASVSYEQYF.

CDR3 amino acids: CASSQRASGGLYEQYF. The CDR3 DNA reads TGTGCCAGCAGCCAAAGGGCTAGCGGAGGACTGTACGAGCAGTACTTC. The rearrangement links TRBV7-2 to TRBJ2-7; 7 nucleotides match TRBD2. This CDR3 is 16 amino acids long. Germline CDR1 reads SGHTA; CDR2 reads FQGNSA. V lost 5 bases to trimming and J lost 4 bases; unmatched junction nucleotides: 14.

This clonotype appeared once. The CDR3 sequence: CASSLAVTGDGYTF. CDR3 in DNA: TGCGCCAGCAGCTTGGCCGTGACAGGGGATGGCTACACCTTC. This chain joins TRBV5-1 and TRBJ1-2; 8 bases line up with TRBD1. Germline V gene sequence: CDR1 SGHRS, CDR2 YFSETQ. This CDR3 comprises 14 residues. J gave up 6 bases and V 0 bases, and 4 bases lay outside the gene matches.

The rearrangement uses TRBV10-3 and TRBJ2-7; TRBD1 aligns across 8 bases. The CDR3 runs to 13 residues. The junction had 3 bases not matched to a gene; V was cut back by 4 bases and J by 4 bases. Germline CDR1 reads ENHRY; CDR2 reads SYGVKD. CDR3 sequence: CAISAGQGYEQYF. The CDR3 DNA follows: TGTGCCATCAGTGCCGGACAGGGATACGAGCAGTACTTC.

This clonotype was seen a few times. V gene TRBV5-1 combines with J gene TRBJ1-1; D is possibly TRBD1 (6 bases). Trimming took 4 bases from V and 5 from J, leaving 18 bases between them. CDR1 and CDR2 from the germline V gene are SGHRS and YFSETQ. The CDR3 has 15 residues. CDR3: CASSIQPDSRTEAFF. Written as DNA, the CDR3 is TGCGCCAGCAGCATACAACCGGACAGTCGGACTGAAGCTTTCTTT.